The 10 T cell receptor beta chains in this list originate from one sample, sequenced in a study of blood T cell repertoires in COVID-19. TCRdb keeps only in-frame clones here, not all; method: immunoSEQ multiplex PCR. Of approximately 90,000 clones in the sample, approximately 86% were seen once. Sequencing input: peripheral blood. The receptors here all came from a man between 60 and 75 years old with acute or convalescent COVID-19.

The chain is built from TRBV5-1 and TRBJ2-2, with TRBD2 matching 14 bases. The CDR3 loop spans 16 amino acids. Germline V gene sequence: CDR1 SGHRS, CDR2 YFSETQ. Trimming took 4 bases from V and 7 from J; bases not matched to a gene: 6. CDR3 DNA: TGCGCCAGCAGCCACGGACTAGCGGGAGGTGGCGGGGAGCTGTTTTTT. It translates to CASSHGLAGGGGELFF.

V and J are TRBV7-2 and TRBJ1-6; D is possibly TRBD1 (5 bases). Germline V gene sequence: CDR1 SGHTA, CDR2 FQGNSA. CDR3 size: 17 residues. V was pared by 1 base and J by 4 bases, with 14 bases between. The CDR3 nucleotides read TGTGCCAGCAGCTTAGGAGGAGGGGAGCTTTATAATTCACCCCTCCACTTT. Translating it yields CASSLGGGELYNSPLHF. Filled out from reference TRBV7-2 and TRBJ1-6, the complete variable domain reads GAGVSQSPSNKVTEKGKDVELRCDPISGHTALYWYRQSLGQGLEFLIYFQGNSAPDKSGLPSDRFSAERTGGSVSTLTIQRTQQEDSAVYLCASSLGGGELYNSPLHFGNGTRLTVT.

The rearrangement uses TRBV2 and TRBJ2-1; no reliable D call. Trimming cost V 0 bases and J 5 bases, with 5 bases left between them. This CDR3 region has 13 residues. Germline assignment: CDR1 SNHLY and CDR2 FYNNEI. CDR3 sequence (DNA): TGTGCCAGCAGTGAAGCATTTAACAATGAGCAGTTCTTC. Its translation is CASSEAFNNEQFF.

The CDR3 region has the DNA TGTGCCAGCAGTTTGGCCCTCTCAGATACGCAGTATTTT. It is translated as CASSLALSDTQYF. V gene TRBV27 combines with J gene TRBJ2-3, with D unclear. The CDR3 is 13 amino acids. V was pared by 3 bases and J by 4 bases, with 8 bases between. Per the germline V gene, CDR1 is MNHEY and CDR2 is SMNVEV (reference sequence).

The V and J genes are TRBV6-1 and TRBJ2-5; the match to TRBD2 covers 8 bases. The CDR3 consists of 16 residues. J lost 4 bases, V lost 1 base, and 8 bases had no gene match. Germline assignment: CDR1 MNHNS and CDR2 SASEGT. CDR3 nucleotide sequence: TGTGCCAGCAGTGAAGTGATAGCGGGAAGGGGAGAGACCCAGTACTTC. This codes for CASSEVIAGRGETQYF.

The chain has TRBV6-5 and TRBJ1-2; 7 bases are shared with TRBD1. Germline V lookup: CDR1 MNHEY, CDR2 SVGAGI. The CDR3 covers 14 residues. After removal of 4 bases from V and 6 bases from J, the junction contained 8 bases not matched to a gene. CDR3: CASSSSGTVNGYTF. CDR3 coding DNA: TGTGCCAGCAGTTCATCCGGGACAGTGAATGGCTACACCTTC.

The rearrangement uses TRBV9 and TRBJ2-5; D might be TRBD1 (5 bases). CDR1 SGDLS and CDR2 YYNGEE come from the germline V gene. CDR3 length: 15 amino acids. Trimming pared 4 bases from V and 1 base from J, leaving 14 bases between. The CDR3 DNA reads as TGTGCCAGCAGCTCCCTTCCAGGGCTCCAAGAGACCCAGTACTTC. Protein sequence: CASSSLPGLQETQYF.

A single count supports this clone. This rearrangement joins TRBV19 to TRBJ1-4, with D unclear. The CDR3 is 13 amino acids. Trimming took 4 bases from V and 3 from J, leaving 6 bases between them. Germline CDR1 is LNHDA and CDR2 is SQIVND (reference sequence). The CDR3, as DNA: TGTGCCAGTAGTAGGGCCGCTAATGAAAAACTGTTTTTT. Encoded protein: CASSRAANEKLFF.

V gene TRBV20-1 combines with J gene TRBJ2-7, with TRBD2 matching over 12 bases. The germline CDR1 and CDR2 sequences are DFQATT and SNEGSKA (reference sequence). The CDR3 covers 12 residues. Germline trimming cut 3 bases from V and 7 bases from J; bases unmatched to any gene: 1. The chain's CDR3 is CSASGLAGEQYF. The CDR3 nucleotides read TGCAGTGCTAGTGGACTAGCGGGGGAGCAGTACTTC.

The chain uses TRBV18 and TRBJ1-1; unclear D gene. V shed 5 bases and J shed 4 bases, with 8 bases lying between them. CDR3 length: 12 residues. Germline V CDR1 and CDR2: KGHSH, LQKENI. The chain's CDR3 is CASSILTTEAFF. CDR3 DNA: TGTGCCAGCTCAATACTTACCACTGAAGCTTTCTTT.